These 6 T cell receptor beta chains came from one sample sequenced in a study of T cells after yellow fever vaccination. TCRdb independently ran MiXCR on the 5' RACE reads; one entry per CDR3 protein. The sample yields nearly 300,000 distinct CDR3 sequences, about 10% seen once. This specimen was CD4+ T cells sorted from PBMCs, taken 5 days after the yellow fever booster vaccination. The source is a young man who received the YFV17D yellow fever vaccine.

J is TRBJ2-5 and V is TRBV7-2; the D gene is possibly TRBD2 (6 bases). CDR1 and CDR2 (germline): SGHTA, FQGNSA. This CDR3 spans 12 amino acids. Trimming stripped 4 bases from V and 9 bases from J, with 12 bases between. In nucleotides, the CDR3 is TGTGCCAGCAGCTCCGGGGGAAGAGCCCAGTACTTC. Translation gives CASSSGGRAQYF.

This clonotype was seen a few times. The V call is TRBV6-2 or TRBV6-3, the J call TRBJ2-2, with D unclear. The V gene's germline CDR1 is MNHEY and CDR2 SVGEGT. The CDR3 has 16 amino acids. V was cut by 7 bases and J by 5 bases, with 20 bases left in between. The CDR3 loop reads CASTSSQVVKTGELFF. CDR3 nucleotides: TGTGCCAGCACAAGCTCGCAGGTCGTTAAGACCGGGGAGCTGTTTTTT.

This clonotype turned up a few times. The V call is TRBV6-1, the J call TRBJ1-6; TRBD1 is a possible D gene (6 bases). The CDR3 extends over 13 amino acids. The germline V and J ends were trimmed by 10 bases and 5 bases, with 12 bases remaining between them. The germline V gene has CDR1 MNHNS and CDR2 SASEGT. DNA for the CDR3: TGTGCCACCCGGACAGCAAATAATTCACCCCTCCACTTT. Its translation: CATRTANNSPLHF.

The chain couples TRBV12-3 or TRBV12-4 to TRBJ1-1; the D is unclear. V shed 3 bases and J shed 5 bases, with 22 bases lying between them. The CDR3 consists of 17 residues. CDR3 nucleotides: TGTGCCAGCAGTTTCGGACGGCGAGTGTCGCGAAGTACTGAAGCTTTCTTT. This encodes CASSFGRRVSRSTEAFF.

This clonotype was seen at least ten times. CDR3 region: CASSQELAGPDTQYF. The DNA of the CDR3 is TGTGCCAGCAGCCAAGAACTAGCGGGACCAGATACGCAGTATTTT. The chain joins TRBV3-1 to TRBJ2-3, with 10 bases aligning to TRBD2. The CDR3 consists of 15 residues. Losses at the gene ends were 0 bases for V and 4 bases for J; bases not matched to a gene: 1. Germline V CDR1 and CDR2: LGHDT, YNNKEL (reference sequence).

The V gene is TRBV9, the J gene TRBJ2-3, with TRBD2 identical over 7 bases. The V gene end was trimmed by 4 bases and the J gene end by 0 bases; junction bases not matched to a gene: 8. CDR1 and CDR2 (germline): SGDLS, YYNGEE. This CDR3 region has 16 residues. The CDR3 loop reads CASSPPAGVSTDTQYF. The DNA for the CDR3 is TGTGCCAGCAGCCCCCCGGCGGGGGTAAGCACAGATACGCAGTATTTT.